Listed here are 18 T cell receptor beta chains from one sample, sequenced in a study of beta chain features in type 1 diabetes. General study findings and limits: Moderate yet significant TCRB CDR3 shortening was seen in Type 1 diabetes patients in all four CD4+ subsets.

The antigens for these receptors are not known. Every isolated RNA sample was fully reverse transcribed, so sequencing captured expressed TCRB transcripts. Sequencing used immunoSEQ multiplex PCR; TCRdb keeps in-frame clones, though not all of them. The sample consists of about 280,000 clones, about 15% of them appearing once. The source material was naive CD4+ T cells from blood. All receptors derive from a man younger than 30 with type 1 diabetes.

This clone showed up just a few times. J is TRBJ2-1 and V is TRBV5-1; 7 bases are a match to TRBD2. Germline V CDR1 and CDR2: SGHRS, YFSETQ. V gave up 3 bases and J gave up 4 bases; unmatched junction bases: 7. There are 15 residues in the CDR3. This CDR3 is CASSSSGATYNEQFF. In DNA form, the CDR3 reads TGCGCCAGCAGCTCGAGCGGGGCAACTTACAATGAGCAGTTCTTC.

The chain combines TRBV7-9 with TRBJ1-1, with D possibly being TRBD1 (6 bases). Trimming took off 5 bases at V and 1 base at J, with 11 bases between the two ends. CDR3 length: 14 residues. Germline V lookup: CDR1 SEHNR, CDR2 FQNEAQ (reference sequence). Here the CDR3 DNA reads TGTGCCAGCAGCCTTGGACAGCCGAACACTGAAGCTTTCTTT. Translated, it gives CASSLGQPNTEAFF.

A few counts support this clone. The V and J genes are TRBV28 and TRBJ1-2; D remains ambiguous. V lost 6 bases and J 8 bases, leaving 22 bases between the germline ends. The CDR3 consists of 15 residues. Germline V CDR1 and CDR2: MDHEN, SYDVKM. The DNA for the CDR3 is TGTGCCAGCAGAGCCCCTCCGGGAGGTCTACGGGGCTACACCTTC. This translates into CASRAPPGGLRGYTF.

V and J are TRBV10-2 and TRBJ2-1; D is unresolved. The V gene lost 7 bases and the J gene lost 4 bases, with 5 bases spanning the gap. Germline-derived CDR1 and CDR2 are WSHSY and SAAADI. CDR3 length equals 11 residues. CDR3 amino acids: CASNSYNEQFF. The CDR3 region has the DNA TGCGCCAGCAATAGTTACAATGAGCAGTTCTTC.

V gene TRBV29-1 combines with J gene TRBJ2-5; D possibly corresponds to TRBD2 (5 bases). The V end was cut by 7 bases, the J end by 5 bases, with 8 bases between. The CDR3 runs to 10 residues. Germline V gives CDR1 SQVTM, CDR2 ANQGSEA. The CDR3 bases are TGCAGCGGAGGCGGGGAGACCCAGTACTTC. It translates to CSGGGETQYF.

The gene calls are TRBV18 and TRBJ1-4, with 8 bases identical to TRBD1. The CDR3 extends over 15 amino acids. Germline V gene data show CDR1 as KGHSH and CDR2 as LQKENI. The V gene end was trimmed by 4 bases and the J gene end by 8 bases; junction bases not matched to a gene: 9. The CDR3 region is CASSQRQGSREKLFF. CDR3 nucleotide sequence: TGTGCCAGCTCACAGCGACAGGGGTCAAGGGAAAAACTGTTTTTT.

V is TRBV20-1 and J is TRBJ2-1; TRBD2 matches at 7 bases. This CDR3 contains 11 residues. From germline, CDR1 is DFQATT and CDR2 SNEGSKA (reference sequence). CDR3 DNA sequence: TGCGAGCGGGACTACTACAATGAGCAGTTCTTC. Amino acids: CERDYYNEQFF.

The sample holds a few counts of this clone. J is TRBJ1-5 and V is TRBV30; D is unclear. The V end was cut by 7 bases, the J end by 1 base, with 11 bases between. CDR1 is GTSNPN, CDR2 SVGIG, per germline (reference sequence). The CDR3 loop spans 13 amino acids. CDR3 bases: TGTGCCTTCTCTGAGGAGAGCAATCAGCCCCAGCATTTT. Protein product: CAFSEESNQPQHF.

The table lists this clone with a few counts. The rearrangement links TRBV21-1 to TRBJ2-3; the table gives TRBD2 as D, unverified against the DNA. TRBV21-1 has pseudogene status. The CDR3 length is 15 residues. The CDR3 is CASSKRLARTDTQYF. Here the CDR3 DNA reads TGTGCCAGCAGCAAACGACTAGCCCGCACAGATACGCAGTATTTT.

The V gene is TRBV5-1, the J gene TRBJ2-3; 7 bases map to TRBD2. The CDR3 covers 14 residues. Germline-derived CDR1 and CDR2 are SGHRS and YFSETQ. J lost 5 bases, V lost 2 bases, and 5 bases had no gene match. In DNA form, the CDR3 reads TGCGCCAGCAGCTTTGGTAGGGAGGGAGATACGCAGTATTTT. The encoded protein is CASSFGREGDTQYF.

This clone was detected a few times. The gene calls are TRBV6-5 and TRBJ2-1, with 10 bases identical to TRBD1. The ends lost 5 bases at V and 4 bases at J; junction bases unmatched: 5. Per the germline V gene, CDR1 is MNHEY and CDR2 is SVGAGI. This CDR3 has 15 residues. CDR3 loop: CASSRTGGSYNEQFF. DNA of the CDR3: TGTGCCAGCAGTCGGACAGGGGGTAGTTACAATGAGCAGTTCTTC.

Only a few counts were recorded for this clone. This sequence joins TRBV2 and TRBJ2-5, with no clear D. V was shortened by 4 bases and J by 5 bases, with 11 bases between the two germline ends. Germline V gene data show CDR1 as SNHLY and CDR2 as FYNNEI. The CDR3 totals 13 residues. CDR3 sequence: CASSGSTKETQYF. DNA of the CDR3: TGTGCCAGCAGTGGGAGTACTAAGGAGACCCAGTACTTC.

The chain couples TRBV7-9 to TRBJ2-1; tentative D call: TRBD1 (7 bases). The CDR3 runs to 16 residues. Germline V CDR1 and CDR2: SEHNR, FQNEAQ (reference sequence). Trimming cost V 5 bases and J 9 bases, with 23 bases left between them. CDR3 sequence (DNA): TGTGCCAGCAGCATAGGACAGTTGACAGGGCGGGGTGAGCAGTTCTTC. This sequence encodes CASSIGQLTGRGEQFF.

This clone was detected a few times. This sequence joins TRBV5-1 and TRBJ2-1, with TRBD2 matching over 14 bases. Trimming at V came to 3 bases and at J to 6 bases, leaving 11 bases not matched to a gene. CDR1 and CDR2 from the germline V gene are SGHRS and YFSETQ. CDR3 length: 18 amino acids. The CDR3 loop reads CASSSTSGRAGGSNEQFF. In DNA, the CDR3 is TGCGCCAGCAGCTCGACTAGCGGGAGGGCCGGCGGTTCCAATGAGCAGTTCTTC.

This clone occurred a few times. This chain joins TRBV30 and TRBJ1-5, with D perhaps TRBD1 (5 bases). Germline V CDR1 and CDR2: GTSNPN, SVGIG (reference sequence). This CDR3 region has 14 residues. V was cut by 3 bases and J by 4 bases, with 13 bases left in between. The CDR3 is CAWRYAGWNQPQHF. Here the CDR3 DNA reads TGTGCCTGGAGATACGCAGGGTGGAATCAGCCCCAGCATTTT.

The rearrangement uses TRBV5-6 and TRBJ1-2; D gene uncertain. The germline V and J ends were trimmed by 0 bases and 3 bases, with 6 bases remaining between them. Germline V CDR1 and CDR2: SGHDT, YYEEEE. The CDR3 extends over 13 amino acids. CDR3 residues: CASSLGTDYGYTF. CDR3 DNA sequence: TGTGCCAGCAGCTTGGGTACGGACTATGGCTACACCTTC.

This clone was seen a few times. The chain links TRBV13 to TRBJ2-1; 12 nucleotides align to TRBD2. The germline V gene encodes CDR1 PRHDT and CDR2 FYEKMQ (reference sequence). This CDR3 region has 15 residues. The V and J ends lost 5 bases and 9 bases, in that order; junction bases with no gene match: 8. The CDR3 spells CASSPSSGRAVEQFF. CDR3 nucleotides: TGTGCCAGCAGCCCCTCTAGCGGGAGGGCCGTTGAGCAGTTCTTC.

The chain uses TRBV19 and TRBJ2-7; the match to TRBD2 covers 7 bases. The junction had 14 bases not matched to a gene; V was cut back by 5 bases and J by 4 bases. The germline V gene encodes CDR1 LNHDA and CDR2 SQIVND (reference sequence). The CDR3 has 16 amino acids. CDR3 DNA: TGTGCCAGTAGTGTCGACTTGGGGGGGTATTCTTACGAGCAGTACTTC. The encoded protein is CASSVDLGGYSYEQYF.